The rows below give T cell receptor beta chains drawn from one sample of a study of CD8+CD57+ T cells in acquired aplastic anemia. Using its own MiXCR run on the reads, TCRdb lists one record per CDR3 protein. The data show 150,000 or so distinct CDR3 sequences, about 48% seen once. Sequencing used sorted CD4+, CD8+, or CD8+CD57+ T cells (not recorded which) from PBMCs. The source is a human donor with aplastic anemia. CDR3s include the opening cysteine and the closing phenylalanine or tryptophan. Each record gives: clone size, J gene, D gene, V gene, CDR3 protein, CDR3 DNA. The D gene is left open where the match is weak. Size is stated for part of the rows, as once, few or many counts, or as a class when the clone is expanded.

size: NA; J: TRBJ2-7; D: NA; V: TRBV12-3/TRBV12-4; CDR3: CASSPGEGGYEQYF; DNA: TGTGCCAGCAGTCCAGGCGAAGGGGGCTACGAGCAGTACTTC
size: NA; J: TRBJ1-6; D: TRBD1; V: TRBV4-2; CDR3: CASSRPGGTGQPPLHF; DNA: TGTGCCAGCAGCCGACCTGGGGGGACAGGGCAACCACCCCTCCACTTT
size: many; J: TRBJ2-3; D: TRBD2; V: TRBV2; CDR3: CASQIRAGAGDTQYF; DNA: TGTGCCAGCCAAATTCGAGCGGGGGCGGGAGATACGCAGTATTTT
size: many; J: TRBJ1-3; D: NA; V: TRBV4-3; CDR3: CASSQSRTDYSGNTIYF; DNA: TGCGCCAGCAGCCAAAGCAGGACGGACTACTCTGGAAACACCATATATTTT
size: many; J: TRBJ1-2; D: TRBD1; V: TRBV7-6; CDR3: CASSIGQGGVYGYTF; DNA: TGTGCCAGCAGCATAGGACAGGGGGGGGTGTATGGCTACACCTTC
size: NA; J: TRBJ1-5; D: TRBD1; V: TRBV2; CDR3: CASNDRGLINQPQHF; DNA: TGTGCCAGCAATGACAGGGGGCTGATCAATCAGCCCCAGCATTTT
size: NA; J: TRBJ2-7; D: TRBD1; V: TRBV7-7; CDR3: CASSLDDRGMPLYEQYF; DNA: TGTGCTAGCAGCTTAGACGACAGGGGAATGCCCCTATACGAGCAGTACTTC
size: many; J: TRBJ2-3; D: TRBD2; V: TRBV2; CDR3: CASSEAGGNTDTQYF; DNA: TGTGCCAGCAGTGAAGCGGGGGGGAACACAGATACGCAGTATTTT
size: many; J: TRBJ2-2; D: NA; V: TRBV6-1; CDR3: CASKRTVANTGELFF; DNA: TGTGCCAGCAAACGGACAGTCGCGAACACCGGGGAGCTGTTTTTT
size: many; J: TRBJ1-2; D: NA; V: TRBV6-5; CDR3: CASSFGQDMLQTF; DNA: TGTGCCAGCAGTTTCGGCCAGGACATGCTACAGACCTTC
size: NA; J: TRBJ2-7; D: NA; V: TRBV2; CDR3: CASRTGLSAYEQYF; DNA: TGTGCCAGTCGTACGGGTTTATCGGCCTACGAGCAGTACTTC
size: NA; J: TRBJ2-7; D: TRBD1; V: TRBV20-1; CDR3: CSAYRQGYEQYF; DNA: TGCAGTGCTTATAGACAGGGCTACGAGCAGTACTTC
size: NA; J: TRBJ1-3; D: NA; V: TRBV7-9; CDR3: CASSLEHRTNTIYF; DNA: TGTGCCAGCAGCTTAGAACACAGGACAAACACCATATATTTT
size: many; J: TRBJ1-2; D: TRBD1; V: TRBV20-1; CDR3: CSAVDRGRDGYTF; DNA: TGCAGTGCAGTCGACAGGGGGCGGGATGGCTACACCTTC
size: NA; J: TRBJ1-5; D: TRBD1; V: TRBV27; CDR3: CANPDREKGVRNQPQHF; DNA: TGTGCCAACCCAGACAGGGAAAAGGGGGTAAGGAATCAGCCCCAGCATTTT
size: NA; J: TRBJ2-7; D: TRBD1; V: TRBV20-1; CDR3: CSADRDYEQYF; DNA: TGCAGTGCGGACAGGGACTACGAGCAGTACTTC
size: many; J: TRBJ2-7; D: TRBD1; V: TRBV15; CDR3: CATSRVTGDRSYEQYF; DNA: TGTGCCACCAGCAGGGTGACAGGGGATAGATCCTACGAGCAGTACTTC
size: NA; J: TRBJ2-5; D: TRBD1; V: TRBV7-6; CDR3: CATSERQGVRETQYF; DNA: TGTGCCACCAGTGAACGACAGGGAGTGAGGGAGACCCAGTACTTC
size: few; J: TRBJ1-1; D: NA; V: TRBV18; CDR3: CASSRQSMNTEAFF; DNA: TGTGCCAGCTCTCGACAGAGCATGAACACTGAAGCTTTCTTT
size: NA; J: TRBJ2-7; D: TRBD2; V: TRBV10-3; CDR3: CAISDTGGSSEEQYF; DNA: TGTGCCATCAGTGACACGGGGGGAAGTTCCGAAGAGCAGTACTTC
size: NA; J: TRBJ1-5; D: NA; V: TRBV24-1; CDR3: CATATRGSNQPQHF; DNA: TGTGCCACCGCTACCCGGGGAAGCAATCAGCCCCAGCATTTT
size: few; J: TRBJ1-5; D: NA; V: TRBV10-2; CDR3: CASTGGNQPQHF; DNA: TGCGCCAGCACAGGGGGCAATCAGCCCCAGCATTTT
size: NA; J: TRBJ2-3; D: NA; V: TRBV2; CDR3: CASKVQGSNTDTQYF; DNA: TGTGCCAGCAAAGTACAGGGATCTAACACAGATACGCAGTATTTT
size: once; J: TRBJ1-2; D: TRBD1; V: TRBV19; CDR3: CASSQDREFGGYTF; DNA: TGTGCCAGTAGTCAGGACAGGGAGTTCGGTGGCTACACCTTC
size: NA; J: TRBJ1-1; D: NA; V: TRBV7-3; CDR3: CASSWKAGVGRHTEAFF; DNA: TGTGCCAGCAGCTGGAAGGCAGGGGTCGGCAGGCACACTGAAGCTTTCTTT
size: NA; J: TRBJ2-5; D: NA; V: TRBV2; CDR3: CASSEGREETQYF; DNA: TGTGCCAGCAGTGAAGGGCGGGAAGAGACCCAGTACTTC
size: many; J: TRBJ2-3; D: NA; V: TRBV4-3; CDR3: CASSQEAVDRTEDTQYF; DNA: TGCGCCAGCAGCCAAGAGGCGGTTGACAGGACGGAAGATACGCAGTATTTT
size: many; J: TRBJ1-1; D: NA; V: TRBV6-2/TRBV6-3; CDR3: CASINKMNTEAFF; DNA: TGTGCCAGCATCAATAAGATGAACACTGAAGCTTTCTTT
size: NA; J: TRBJ2-2; D: NA; V: TRBV11-2; CDR3: CASSLVPTGELFF; DNA: TGTGCCAGCAGCTTAGTACCAACCGGGGAGCTGTTTTTC
size: few; J: TRBJ2-7; D: NA; V: TRBV20-1; CDR3: CSAVDFPQQYF; DNA: TGCAGTGCTGTGGACTTTCCGCAGCAGTACTTC
size: many; J: TRBJ1-5; D: NA; V: TRBV6-1; CDR3: CASTNGREQPQHF; DNA: TGTGCCAGCACCAATGGACGTGAACAGCCCCAGCATTTT
size: few; J: TRBJ1-1; D: TRBD1; V: TRBV5-5; CDR3: CASSLVYRGLDTEAFF; DNA: TGTGCCAGCAGCTTGGTCTACAGGGGGCTCGACACTGAAGCTTTCTTT
size: NA; J: TRBJ2-7; D: TRBD2; V: TRBV7-8; CDR3: CASRQTSGSSYEQYF; DNA: TGTGCCAGCAGACAAACTAGCGGAAGCTCCTACGAGCAGTACTTC
size: NA; J: TRBJ2-7; D: NA; V: TRBV28; CDR3: CASKGIYEQYF; DNA: TGTGCCAGCAAAGGGATCTACGAGCAGTACTTC
size: NA; J: TRBJ2-1; D: NA; V: TRBV3-1; CDR3: CASSQAQRAHNEQFF; DNA: TGTGCCAGCAGCCAAGCTCAGCGGGCTCACAATGAGCAGTTCTTC
size: NA; J: TRBJ2-3; D: NA; V: TRBV9; CDR3: CASSVEAASTDTQYF; DNA: TGTGCCAGCAGCGTTGAAGCGGCCAGCACAGATACGCAGTATTTT
size: many; J: TRBJ2-7; D: TRBD2; V: TRBV14; CDR3: CASSQTSGDYEQYF; DNA: TGTGCCAGCAGCCAAACTAGCGGCGACTACGAGCAGTACTTC
size: many; J: TRBJ1-1; D: TRBD1; V: TRBV4-1; CDR3: CASSHDRGGYTEAFF; DNA: TGCGCCAGCAGCCATGACAGGGGAGGATACACTGAAGCTTTCTTT
size: many; J: TRBJ2-1; D: TRBD1; V: TRBV7-9; CDR3: CASSPGQGRNEQFF; DNA: TGTGCCAGCAGCCCCGGACAGGGCAGGAATGAGCAGTTCTTC
size: many; J: TRBJ1-2; D: NA; V: TRBV29-1; CDR3: CSVPGRDAKGIYGYTF; DNA: TGCAGCGTTCCTGGACGGGACGCGAAGGGTATATATGGCTACACCTTC
size: NA; J: TRBJ1-1; D: TRBD1; V: TRBV2; CDR3: CASGTGMENTEAFF; DNA: TGTGCCAGCGGGACAGGGATGGAGAACACTGAAGCTTTCTTT
size: NA; J: TRBJ2-5; D: NA; V: TRBV7-8; CDR3: CASSLGRFQETQYF; DNA: TGTGCCAGCAGCTTGGGACGGTTCCAAGAGACCCAGTACTTC